This T cell receptor beta chain was profiled in a study of blood T cell repertoires in COVID-19. Study overall: Sites in the United States, Italy and Spain provided acute and convalescent COVID-19 samples.

The study drew participants aged about 18 to 89 years from some 25 US areas. Participant-given clinical history determined each cohort assignment. Trimming took 3 bases from V and 9 from J, leaving 14 bases between them. This CDR3 is built from 13 residues. Authors' processing steps: Quantification of nucleated cells was approximated via reference gene primer amplification. TCRdb's copy holds only in-frame clones and misses some; the assay was immunoSEQ multiplex PCR. Clone size and V and J calls were adopted from that table, with D and trimming inferred from the DNA. The sample carries 150,000 to 200,000 clones, about 88% recorded once.

The chain recombines TRBV12-3 or TRBV12-4 with TRBJ1-1, with a weak D call TRBD1 (6 bases). The clonotype was recovered from a human donor with acute COVID-19. The donor label of this sample is uncertain. Source material: PBMCs or T cells enriched from blood (not recorded which). Written as DNA, the CDR3 is TGTGCCAGCAGTTTGGGGGCAGGGTTCAAAGCTTTCTTT. The encoded protein is CASSLGAGFKAFF.